These 20 T cell receptor beta chains came from one sample sequenced in a study of patients and donors after allogeneic stem cell transplantation (TCRdb year 2020). Libraries were made using RT-PCR. The reads were generated on a NextSeq 550. TCRdb reprocessed the public reads (quality trimming at Q25 with fastp, clone calling with MiXCR) and kept in-frame beta chains. Under each unique CDR3 protein, matching rows form one entry showing the most common genes and DNA. The sample table holds about 960,000 distinct CDR3 sequences, of which roughly 18% were seen once. 5% to 7.5% of the sample is taken by the ten largest. Sequences were obtained from blood, either unsorted or a sorted T cell fraction (not recorded which). These receptors came from a human donor who was either an allogeneic HSCT recipient or a stem cell or donor lymphocyte infusion donor (not recorded which). It is not recorded whose cells these are; they may come from a transplant donor.

V and J are TRBV20-1 and TRBJ1-4, with a possible D match to TRBD1 (6 bases). There are 15 residues in the CDR3. V lost 7 bases and J 3 bases, leaving 18 bases between the germline ends. Germline V CDR1 and CDR2: DFQATT, SNEGSKA (reference sequence). As DNA, the CDR3 is TGCAGTGTCGCGGGGGGGGCTGCTTCTAATGAAAAACTGTTTTTT. Residues: CSVAGGAASNEKLFF.

V and J are TRBV5-1 and TRBJ2-2; possible D gene TRBD1, 6 bases. This CDR3 region has 15 residues. Germline V gene lookup returns CDR1 SGHRS and CDR2 YFSETQ. The ends were cut back, 2 bases at V and 1 base at J, with 9 bases in the middle. CDR3 sequence reads: CASSLTGMNTGELFF. The CDR3 coding sequence is TGCGCCAGCAGCTTAACAGGGATGAACACCGGGGAGCTGTTTTTT.

Only a few counts were recorded for this clonotype. The chain carries TRBV5-1 and TRBJ2-7; 9 bases are a match to TRBD1. This CDR3 has 14 amino acids. The V segment lost 5 bases and the J segment 5 bases; nucleotides outside the gene matches: 8. Germline CDR1 and CDR2: SGHRS and YFSETQ. DNA for the CDR3: TGCGCCAGCAGACTCGGGACAGGGATCAACGAGCAGTACTTC. Translation gives CASRLGTGINEQYF.

V gene TRBV24-1 combines with J gene TRBJ2-7; possibly TRBD2 for D (6 bases). This CDR3 contains 14 residues. From germline, CDR1 is KGHDR and CDR2 SFDVKD. The V end lost 5 bases, the J end lost 4 bases, and 14 bases lay between the germline ends. As DNA, the CDR3 is TGTGCCACCAGTGCCGGCGGGACCAAATACGAGCAGTACTTC. Translating gives CATSAGGTKYEQYF.

This clonotype occurred a few times. This chain links TRBV3-1 with TRBJ2-3; TRBD2 aligns across 11 bases. Germline V gives CDR1 LGHDT, CDR2 YNNKEL (reference sequence). V shed 4 bases and J 2 bases; nucleotides not matched to a gene: 5. The CDR3 is 16 residues long. Here the CDR3 reads CASSPGLAEITDTQYF. CDR3 bases: TGTGCCAGCAGCCCGGGACTAGCGGAGATCACAGATACGCAGTATTTT.

This clonotype was seen ten or more times. V gene TRBV10-3 combines with J gene TRBJ2-3; no firm D call. The CDR3 runs to 14 residues. The germline V gene encodes CDR1 ENHRY and CDR2 SYGVKD. Trimming pared 2 bases from V and 2 bases from J, leaving 8 bases between. This CDR3 reads CAISEAGFTDTQYF. The CDR3 DNA follows: TGTGCCATCAGTGAGGCCGGTTTCACAGATACGCAGTATTTT.

In its sample, this clonotype was seen a few times. V gene TRBV20-1 combines with J gene TRBJ2-1; the D gene is possibly TRBD2 (5 bases). In germline, CDR1 is DFQATT, CDR2 SNEGSKA (reference sequence). Deletions cut 3 bases from V and 7 bases from J, with 13 bases between. The CDR3 covers 13 residues. CDR3 bases: TGCAGTGCTAGGTGGGAGTCCTGGAATGAGCAGTTCTTC. It codes for CSARWESWNEQFF.

This clonotype was picked up many times. The chain joins TRBV12-3 or TRBV12-4 to TRBJ2-5, with D maybe TRBD1 (5 bases). The CDR3 spans 13 residues. V was pared by 10 bases and J by 2 bases, with 14 bases between. The CDR3: CATATTAQETQYF. The DNA for the CDR3 is TGTGCCACCGCTACGACAGCTCAAGAGACCCAGTACTTC.

This chain connects TRBV15 to TRBJ1-3; D not certain. Germline assignment: CDR1 LNHNV and CDR2 YYDKDF (reference sequence). CDR3 length equals 14 residues. Trimming removed 5 bases at V and 0 bases at J, with 8 bases between. CDR3 loop: CATSGYDSGNTIYF. The CDR3 DNA is TGTGCCACCAGCGGATACGACTCTGGAAACACCATATATTTT.

This clonotype was observed a single time. The chain couples TRBV7-2 to TRBJ2-1; D unclear. The CDR3 contains 13 residues. With 1 base removed from V and 8 bases from J, the gap between germline ends came to 9 bases. Looked up from germline, CDR1 is SGHTA and CDR2 is FQGNSA. The CDR3 loop reads CASSLVPPHEQFF. In DNA form, the CDR3 reads TGTGCCAGCAGCTTAGTTCCGCCGCATGAGCAGTTCTTC.

The gene calls are TRBV4-3 and TRBJ1-2, with no clear D. The CDR3 consists of 15 residues. V was clipped by 0 bases and J by 0 bases, with 8 bases between them. From germline, CDR1 is LGHNA and CDR2 YSLEER. The CDR3 sequence: CASSQEAATNYGYTF. CDR3 nucleotides: TGCGCCAGCAGCCAAGAGGCGGCTACTAACTATGGCTACACCTTC.

This chain uses TRBV7-9 with TRBJ2-7, with D tentatively TRBD1 or TRBD2 (6 bases each). Trimming removed 5 bases at V and 1 base at J, with 15 bases between. Germline V gene data show CDR1 as SEHNR and CDR2 as FQNEAQ (reference sequence). The CDR3 runs to 15 residues. The CDR3 region is CASSLQGGKSYEQYF. The CDR3 DNA reads TGTGCCAGCAGCCTACAGGGAGGCAAATCCTACGAGCAGTACTTC. The whole variable domain, remainder taken from reference TRBV7-9 and TRBJ2-7, is DTGVSQNPRHKITKRGQNVTFRCDPISEHNRLYWYRQTLGQGPEFLTYFQNEAQLEKSRLLSDRFSAERPKGSFSTLEIQRTEQGDSAMYLCASSLQGGKSYEQYFGPGTRLTVT.

This rearrangement joins TRBV29-1 to TRBJ2-5, with D possibly TRBD1 on 5 matching bases. The CDR3 has 13 residues. Trimming left V 4 bases short and J 1 base short, with 10 bases between. Germline V gene data show CDR1 as SQVTM and CDR2 as ANQGSEA. The CDR3 nucleotides are TGCAGCGTTGGTCCAGGGTCCCAAGAGACCCAGTACTTC. Its protein is CSVGPGSQETQYF.

This clonotype has only a few counts. The rearrangement uses TRBV9 and TRBJ2-3, with 13 nucleotides matching TRBD2. CDR1 is SGDLS, CDR2 YYNGEE, per germline. Unmatched junction bases numbered 10, after V lost 3 bases and J lost 6 bases. The CDR3 consists of 17 residues. CDR3 protein: CASSARATSGGIDTQYF. In nucleotides, the CDR3 is TGTGCCAGCAGCGCCAGGGCGACTAGCGGGGGGATTGATACGCAGTATTTT.

This clonotype was observed a handful of times. The J gene is TRBJ1-4, the V gene TRBV7-8; 7 positions agree with TRBD1. This CDR3 is 13 amino acids long. Germline CDR1 SGHVS, CDR2 FQNEAQ. Unmatched junction bases numbered 6, after V lost 4 bases and J lost 10 bases. The CDR3 bases are TGTGCCAGCAGCTACCAGGGGGAGGTAAAACTGTTTTTT. Protein: CASSYQGEVKLFF.

The V gene is TRBV12-3 or TRBV12-4, the J gene TRBJ2-2, with 10 bases matching TRBD2. The CDR3 totals 17 residues. Trimming took 8 bases from V and 0 from J; bases not matched to a gene: 9. CDR3 residues: CASPRLAGSTNTGELFF. The CDR3 DNA reads as TGTGCCAGCCCGCGACTAGCGGGCTCCACGAACACCGGGGAGCTGTTTTTT.

This clonotype appeared a few times. V gene TRBV20-1 combines with J gene TRBJ2-1; D possibly corresponds to TRBD1 (6 bases). V dropped 3 bases and J dropped 9 bases, with 12 bases sitting between them. The CDR3 has 12 amino acids. Germline V gene sequence: CDR1 DFQATT, CDR2 SNEGSKA (reference sequence). CDR3 sequence reads: CSARGDTPEQFF. Here the CDR3 DNA reads TGCAGTGCTAGGGGGGACACTCCTGAGCAGTTCTTC.

The rearrangement links TRBV5-1 to TRBJ1-2, with unresolved D. Per the germline V gene, CDR1 is SGHRS and CDR2 is YFSETQ. V gave up 0 bases and J gave up 7 bases, with 22 bases separating them. The length of the CDR3 is 17 residues. The CDR3, as DNA: TGCGCCAGCAGCTTGGGGGCCCAAGGTACGGGAAGAGGTGGCTACACCTTC. Residues: CASSLGAQGTGRGGYTF.

The gene calls are TRBV11-2 and TRBJ2-7; 11 nucleotides match TRBD2. Germline V gene data show CDR1 as SGHAT and CDR2 as FQNNGV. V shed 5 bases, J shed 7 bases, and the junction held 10 bases outside the gene matches. This CDR3 comprises 15 residues. The CDR3 DNA follows: TGTGCCAGCAGCAATATAGCGGGAGGGCCGCGGGAGCAGTACTTC. It is translated as CASSNIAGGPREQYF.

The chain has TRBV5-1 and TRBJ2-7, with 8 bases identical to TRBD1. The CDR3 totals 15 residues. V gave up 0 bases and J gave up 4 bases; unmatched junction bases: 6. CDR1 is SGHRS and CDR2 is YFSETQ in the germline V gene. CDR3 loop: CASSLVGTGVYEQYF. The DNA of the CDR3 is TGCGCCAGCAGCTTGGTTGGGACAGGAGTTTACGAGCAGTACTTC. The full variable domain, its missing parts supplied by reference TRBV5-1 and TRBJ2-7, is KAGVTQTPRYLIKTRGQQVTLSCSPISGHRSVSWYQQTPGQGLQFLFEYFSETQRNKGNFPGRFSGRQFSNSRSEMNVSTLELGDSALYLCASSLVGTGVYEQYFGPGTRLTVT.